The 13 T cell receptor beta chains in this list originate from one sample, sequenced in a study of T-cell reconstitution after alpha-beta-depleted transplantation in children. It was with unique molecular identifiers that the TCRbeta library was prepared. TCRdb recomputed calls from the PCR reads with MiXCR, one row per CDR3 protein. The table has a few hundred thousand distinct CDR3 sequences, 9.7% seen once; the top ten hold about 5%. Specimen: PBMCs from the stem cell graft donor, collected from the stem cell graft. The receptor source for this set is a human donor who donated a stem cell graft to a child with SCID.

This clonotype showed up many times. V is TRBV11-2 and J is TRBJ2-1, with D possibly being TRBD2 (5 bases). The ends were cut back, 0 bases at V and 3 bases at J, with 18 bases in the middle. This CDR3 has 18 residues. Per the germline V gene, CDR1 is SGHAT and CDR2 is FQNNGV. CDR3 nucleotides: TGTGCCAGCAGCTTAGATCCAGGCTTGGCAGGAGGCTACAATGAGCAGTTCTTC. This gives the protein CASSLDPGLAGGYNEQFF.

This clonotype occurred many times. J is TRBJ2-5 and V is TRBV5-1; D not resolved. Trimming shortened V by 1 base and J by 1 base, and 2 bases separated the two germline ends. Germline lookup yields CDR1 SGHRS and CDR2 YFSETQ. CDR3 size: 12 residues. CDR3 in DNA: TGCGCCAGCAGCTTGCCCCAAGAGACCCAGTACTTC. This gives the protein CASSLPQETQYF.

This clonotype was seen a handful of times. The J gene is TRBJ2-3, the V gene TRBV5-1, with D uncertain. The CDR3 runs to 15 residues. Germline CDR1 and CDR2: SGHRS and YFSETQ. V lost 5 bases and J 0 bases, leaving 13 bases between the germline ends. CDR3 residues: CASRLVDHSTDTQYF. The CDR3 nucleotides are TGCGCCAGCAGGCTAGTGGATCATAGCACAGATACGCAGTATTTT.

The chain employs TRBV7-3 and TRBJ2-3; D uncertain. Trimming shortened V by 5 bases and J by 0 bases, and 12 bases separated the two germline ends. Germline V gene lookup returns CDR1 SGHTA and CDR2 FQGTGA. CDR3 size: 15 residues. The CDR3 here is CASSQTSSSTDTQYF. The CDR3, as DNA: TGTGCCAGCAGCCAGACCTCGAGTAGCACAGATACGCAGTATTTT.

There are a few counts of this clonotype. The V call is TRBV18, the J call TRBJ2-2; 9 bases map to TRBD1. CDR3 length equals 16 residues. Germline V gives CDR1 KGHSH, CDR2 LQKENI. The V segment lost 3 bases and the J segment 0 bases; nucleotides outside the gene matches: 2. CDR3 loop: CASSPRDRANTGELFF. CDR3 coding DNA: TGTGCCAGCTCACCCCGGGACAGGGCGAACACCGGGGAGCTGTTTTTT. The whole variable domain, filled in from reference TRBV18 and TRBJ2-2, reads NAGVMQNPRHLVRRRGQEARLRCSPMKGHSHVYWYRQLPEEGLKFMVYLQKENIIDESGMPKERFSAEFPKEGPSILRIQQVVRGDSAAYFCASSPRDRANTGELFFGEGSRLTVL.

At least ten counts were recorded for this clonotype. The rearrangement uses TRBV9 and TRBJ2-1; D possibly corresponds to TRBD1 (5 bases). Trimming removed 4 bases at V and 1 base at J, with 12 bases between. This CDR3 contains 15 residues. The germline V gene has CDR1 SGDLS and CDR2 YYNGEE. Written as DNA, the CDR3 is TGTGCCAGCAGCCCCCACAGGAGTTCCTACAATGAGCAGTTCTTC. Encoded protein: CASSPHRSSYNEQFF.

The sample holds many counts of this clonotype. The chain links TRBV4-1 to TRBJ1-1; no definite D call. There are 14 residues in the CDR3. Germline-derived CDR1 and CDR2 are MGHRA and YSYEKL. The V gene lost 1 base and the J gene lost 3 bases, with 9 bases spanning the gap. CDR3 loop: CASSQGNSDTEAFF. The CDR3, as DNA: TGCGCCAGCAGCCAAGGGAACAGCGACACTGAAGCTTTCTTT.

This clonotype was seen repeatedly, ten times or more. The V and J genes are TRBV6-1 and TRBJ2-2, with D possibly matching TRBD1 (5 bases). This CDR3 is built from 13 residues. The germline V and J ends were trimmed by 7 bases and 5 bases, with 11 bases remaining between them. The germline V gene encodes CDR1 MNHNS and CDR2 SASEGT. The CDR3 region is CASIQPGTGELFF. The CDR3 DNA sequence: TGTGCCAGCATCCAACCAGGGACCGGGGAGCTGTTTTTT.

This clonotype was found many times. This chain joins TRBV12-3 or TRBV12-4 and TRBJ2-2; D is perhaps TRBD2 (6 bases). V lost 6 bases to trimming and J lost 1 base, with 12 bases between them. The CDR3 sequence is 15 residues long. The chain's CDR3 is CASRSWRENTGELFF. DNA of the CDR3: TGTGCCAGCAGGTCATGGCGGGAGAACACCGGGGAGCTGTTTTTT.

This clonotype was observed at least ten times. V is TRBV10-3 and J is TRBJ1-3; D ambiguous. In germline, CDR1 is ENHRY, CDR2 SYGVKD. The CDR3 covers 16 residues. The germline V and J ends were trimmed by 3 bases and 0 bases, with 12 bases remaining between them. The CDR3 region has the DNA TGTGCCATCAGTGATCGGACGGTGAGCTCTGGAAACACCATATATTTT. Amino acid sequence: CAISDRTVSSGNTIYF.

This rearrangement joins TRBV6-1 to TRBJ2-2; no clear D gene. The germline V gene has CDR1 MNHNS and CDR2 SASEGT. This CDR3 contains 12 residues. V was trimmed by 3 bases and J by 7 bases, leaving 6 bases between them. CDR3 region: CASSDMVGELFF. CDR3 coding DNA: TGTGCCAGCAGTGATATGGTCGGGGAGCTGTTTTTT.

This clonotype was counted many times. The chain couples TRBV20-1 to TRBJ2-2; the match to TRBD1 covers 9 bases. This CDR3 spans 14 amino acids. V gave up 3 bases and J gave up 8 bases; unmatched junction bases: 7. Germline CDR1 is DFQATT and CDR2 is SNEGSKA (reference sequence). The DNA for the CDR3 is TGCAGTGCTAGGATACAGGGGGCTAAGGGGGAGCTGTTTTTT. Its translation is CSARIQGAKGELFF.

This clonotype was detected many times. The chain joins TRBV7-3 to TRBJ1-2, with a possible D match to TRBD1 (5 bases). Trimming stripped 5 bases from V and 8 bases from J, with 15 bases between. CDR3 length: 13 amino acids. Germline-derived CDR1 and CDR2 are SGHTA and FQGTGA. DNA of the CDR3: TGTGCCAGCAGCCCTGACAGCTACGGAGGCTACACCTTC. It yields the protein CASSPDSYGGYTF.